These 20 T cell receptor beta chains were all obtained from the same sample, sequenced in a study of T cells in Graves' hyperthyroidism and ophthalmopathy (dated by TCRdb to between 2018 and 2021). The library was made by multiplex PCR. The run used an Illumina HiSeq 2000. Amplification of TCR beta CDR3 regions was carried out from RNA transcripts. The TCR CDR3 was subjected to a first round of RT-PCR using the HTBI primer set and the Qiagen OneStep RT-PCR kit. TCRdb itself trimmed the public reads at Q25 with fastp, ran MiXCR and retained productive beta chains. Rows matching on CDR3 protein sequence are summarized as one entry with the most common DNA and genes. Counted in this sample were about 570,000 distinct CDR3 sequences; 46% of them appeared once. In total, the top ten clones hold around 17% of the sample. The sample consisted of peripheral blood or thyroid tissue (not recorded which). The source of these receptors is an adult woman with Graves' disease, either hyperthyroidism or ophthalmopathy (not recorded which).

The CDR3: CASSVAGGSKELFF. CDR3 nucleotide sequence: TGTGCCAGCAGCGTAGCGGGGGGGTCAAAGGAACTGTTTTTT. The chain joins TRBV9 to TRBJ1-4; a possible D gene is TRBD1 (5 bases). CDR1 and CDR2 (germline): SGDLS, YYNGEE. V gave up 0 bases and J gave up 12 bases, with 15 bases separating them. CDR3 length: 14 residues.

CDR3 nucleotides: TGTGCCAGCAGCAACCCAACAAGCTACGAGCAGTACTTC. Translating gives CASSNPTSYEQYF. The chain carries TRBV7-2 and TRBJ2-7, with D uncertain. Trimming pared 5 bases from V and 3 bases from J, leaving 11 bases between. The CDR3 covers 13 residues. The germline V gene has CDR1 SGHTA and CDR2 FQGNSA. Complete variable domain (other parts from reference TRBV7-2 and TRBJ2-7): GAGVSQSPSNKVTEKGKDVELRCDPISGHTALYWYRQSLGQGLEFLIYFQGNSAPDKSGLPSDRFSAERTGGSVSTLTIQRTQQEDSAVYLCASSNPTSYEQYFGPGTRLTVT.

This chain connects TRBV13 to TRBJ2-7; TRBD1 matches at 7 bases. With 3 bases clipped from V and 7 bases from J, the junction kept 9 bases outside the gene matches. Germline assignment: CDR1 PRHDT and CDR2 FYEKMQ (reference sequence). CDR3 length equals 14 residues. CDR3 sequence reads: CASSFRDSPGEQYF. In DNA form, the CDR3 reads TGTGCCAGCAGCTTTAGGGACAGTCCTGGGGAGCAGTACTTC.

This clonotype has ten or more counts. The chain employs TRBV7-2 and TRBJ1-5, with 8 bases matching TRBD1. This CDR3 has 15 residues. CDR1 is SGHTA and CDR2 is FQGNSA in the germline V gene. V was clipped by 1 base and J by 5 bases; unmatched bases: 4. The CDR3 protein is CASSLVTGGYQPQHF. The CDR3 DNA follows: TGTGCCAGCAGCTTAGTAACAGGGGGTTATCAGCCCCAGCATTTT.

This clonotype occurred many times. J is TRBJ2-7 and V is TRBV30; D gene unclear. Deletions cut 5 bases from V and 3 bases from J, with 11 bases between. The germline V gene has CDR1 GTSNPN and CDR2 SVGIG (reference sequence). This CDR3 comprises 12 residues. The CDR3 spells CAWEGNSYEQYF. CDR3 nucleotides: TGTGCCTGGGAAGGCAACAGCTACGAGCAGTACTTC.

The chain employs TRBV28 and TRBJ2-5; D may match TRBD1 or TRBD2 (5 bases each). V was cut by 5 bases and J by 0 bases, with 10 bases left in between. This CDR3 is built from 14 residues. The germline gives CDR1 MDHEN, CDR2 SYDVKM. The CDR3 reads CASSRGGYQETQYF. CDR3 in DNA: TGTGCCAGCAGTCGTGGGGGATACCAAGAGACCCAGTACTTC.

CDR3 DNA sequence: TGTGCCACCAGTGATCCCAGGGTAGCAGGTGGCACCGGGGAGCTGTTTTTT. Translated: CATSDPRVAGGTGELFF. V is TRBV24-1 and J is TRBJ2-2, with a possible D match to TRBD1 (5 bases). The germline V gene encodes CDR1 KGHDR and CDR2 SFDVKD. The CDR3 sequence is 17 residues long. V gave up 3 bases and J gave up 4 bases, with 17 bases separating them.

At least ten counts were recorded for this clonotype. This chain links TRBV7-9 with TRBJ2-2; TRBD1 aligns across 7 bases. The CDR3 covers 15 residues. V lost 5 bases, J lost 2 bases, and 5 bases stayed unmatched. The V gene's germline CDR1 is SEHNR and CDR2 FQNEAQ (reference sequence). Here the CDR3 DNA reads TGTGCCAGCAGCCCGGGACAGACTAACACCGGGGAGCTGTTTTTT. Translating it yields CASSPGQTNTGELFF.

There are a few counts of this clonotype. The genes are TRBV7-3 and TRBJ1-2; D remains unclear. Trimming stripped 5 bases from V and 3 bases from J, with 16 bases between. CDR3 size: 15 residues. Germline V CDR1 and CDR2: SGHTA, FQGTGA. The CDR3 sequence: CASSRLQRPDYGYTF. The CDR3 DNA is TGTGCCAGCAGCCGCCTACAAAGGCCCGACTATGGCTACACCTTC.

Notes on this clonotype: This CDR3 fails to terminate in the conserved phenylalanine or tryptophan, so it likely reflects a read error. The DNA is omitted, as the CDR3 cannot be located on it reliably, and the CDR3 follows TCRdb's listing. The CDR3 here is CASSLDRST. The V call is TRBV12-3 or TRBV12-4, the J call TRBJ2-6; TRBD1 reflects the table's D call only, with no check against the DNA. The CDR3 region is 9 residues in length, termini included.

This clonotype has ten or more counts. CDR3 in amino acids: CASSLDLNTGELFF. The DNA of the CDR3 is TGTGCCAGCAGCTTAGATCTGAACACCGGGGAGCTGTTTTTT. The chain carries TRBV7-9 and TRBJ2-2; D uncertain. Germline V gene lookup returns CDR1 SEHNR and CDR2 FQNEAQ (reference sequence). Trimming cost V 1 base and J 1 base, with 4 bases left between them. This CDR3 is built from 14 residues.

A note on this clonotype: The conserved final phenylalanine or tryptophan is absent from the CDR3, which likely points to a read error. The DNA is omitted, as the CDR3 cannot be located on it reliably, and the CDR3 follows TCRdb's listing. The V gene is TRBV7-3, the J gene TRBJ1-3. A total of 10 residues make up the CDR3, ends included. In germline, CDR1 is SGHTA, CDR2 FQGTGA. The CDR3 spells CASSLSPVNT.

This clonotype has just a few counts. J is TRBJ2-5 and V is TRBV7-9; 7 nucleotides align to TRBD2. This CDR3 region has 14 residues. The V gene's germline CDR1 is SEHNR and CDR2 FQNEAQ (reference sequence). J gave up 7 bases and V 0 bases, and 5 bases lay outside the gene matches. The CDR3 sequence: CASSLAGAGRTQYF. CDR3 in DNA: TGTGCCAGCAGCTTAGCTGGAGCGGGAAGGACCCAGTACTTC.

The CDR3 region is CATSVRTDQETQYF. The CDR3 coding sequence is TGTGCCACCAGTGTTAGGACAGACCAAGAGACCCAGTACTTC. The rearrangement uses TRBV24-1 and TRBJ2-5, with D perhaps matching TRBD1 (6 bases). Germline V gene data show CDR1 as KGHDR and CDR2 as SFDVKD. V was clipped by 5 bases and J by 0 bases, with 9 bases between them. This CDR3 region has 14 residues.

This clonotype came up many times. The V gene is TRBV4-1, the J gene TRBJ2-5, with 7 bases that match TRBD2. With V trimmed by 0 bases and J by 1 base, 8 bases remained unmatched. The CDR3 covers 17 residues. CDR1 MGHRA and CDR2 YSYEKL come from the germline V gene. The DNA of the CDR3 is TGCGCCAGCAGCCAAGATGGTATAGCGGGCCTCCAAGAGACCCAGTACTTC. Translation gives CASSQDGIAGLQETQYF.

There are many counts of this clonotype. The chain carries TRBV7-9 and TRBJ2-5, with D unresolved. This CDR3 region has 16 residues. Trimming cost V 1 base and J 1 base, with 13 bases left between them. CDR1 is SEHNR and CDR2 is FQNEAQ in the germline V gene (reference sequence). CDR3 DNA sequence: TGTGCCAGCAGCTTAGATTCCGGCTTTACCCAAGAGACCCAGTACTTC. This encodes CASSLDSGFTQETQYF.

This clonotype showed up many times. This chain uses TRBV5-1 with TRBJ2-7; 10 nucleotides align to TRBD2. Per the germline V gene, CDR1 is SGHRS and CDR2 is YFSETQ. The length of the CDR3 is 16 residues. Unmatched junction bases numbered 12, after V lost 4 bases and J lost 5 bases. Here the CDR3 DNA reads TGCGCCAGCAGCCAAGATGCTAGCGGGAGCGTTAACGAGCAGTACTTC. Translation gives CASSQDASGSVNEQYF.

This clonotype occurred many times. This chain uses TRBV5-8 with TRBJ1-3; a weak D match, TRBD1 (5 bases). V lost 0 bases, J lost 3 bases, and 10 bases lay in between. The CDR3 length is 15 residues. The germline V gene encodes CDR1 SGHTS and CDR2 YDEGEE. CDR3 in amino acids: CASSLGDGVGNTIYF. CDR3 in DNA: TGTGCCAGCAGCTTGGGGGACGGGGTTGGAAACACCATATATTTT.

This sequence joins TRBV7-2 and TRBJ2-5, with D maybe TRBD2 (5 bases). Germline V gene lookup returns CDR1 SGHTA and CDR2 FQGNSA. The germline V and J ends were trimmed by 3 bases and 3 bases, with 14 bases remaining between them. There are 15 residues in the CDR3. The CDR3 here is CASSLPGIPKETQYF. The CDR3 DNA is TGTGCCAGCAGCTTGCCCGGGATCCCGAAAGAGACCCAGTACTTC. The variable domain in full, with the rest retrieved from reference TRBV7-2 and TRBJ2-5, is GAGVSQSPSNKVTEKGKDVELRCDPISGHTALYWYRQSLGQGLEFLIYFQGNSAPDKSGLPSDRFSAERTGGSVSTLTIQRTQQEDSAVYLCASSLPGIPKETQYFGPGTRLLVL.

Many counts were recorded for this clonotype. The V gene is TRBV7-9, the J gene TRBJ2-7; either TRBD1 or TRBD2 may supply D (5 bases each). CDR1 and CDR2 (germline): SEHNR, FQNEAQ (reference sequence). The CDR3 is made up of 14 amino acids. Trimming removed 10 bases from V and 6 bases from J, with 22 bases in between. This CDR3 reads CAIRGEFRASEQYF. CDR3 DNA sequence: TGTGCCATCAGAGGGGAGTTTAGGGCTTCCGAGCAGTACTTC. The variable domain in full, completed from reference TRBV7-9 and TRBJ2-7, reads DTGVSQNPRHKITKRGQNVTFRCDPISEHNRLYWYRQTLGQGPEFLTYFQNEAQLEKSRLLSDRFSAERPKGSFSTLEIQRTEQGDSAMYLCAIRGEFRASEQYFGPGTRLTVT.